The 32 T cell receptor beta chains listed next were all sequenced from one sample in a study of T cell responses to AZD1222 COVID-19 vaccine. Assay used: immunoSEQ multiplex PCR; TCRdb lists only in-frame clones, some missing. The sample contains around 80,000 clones, roughly 80% of which appear only once. The source was peripheral blood, collected 28 days after the second AZD1222 dose. All receptors come from an adult who received the AZD1222 COVID-19 vaccine.

The CDR3: CASSFDSPRYGYTF. The CDR3 DNA is TGTGCCAGCAGTTTCGACAGCCCTCGCTATGGCTACACCTTC. V usage is TRBV6-2 or TRBV6-3 and J usage is TRBJ1-2, with a possible D match to TRBD1 (5 bases). V lost 4 bases, J lost 4 bases, and 13 bases lay in between. Germline CDR1 is MNHEY and CDR2 is SVGEGT. This CDR3 region has 14 residues.

The rearrangement joins TRBV28 to TRBJ2-3, with D possibly TRBD1 on 6 matching bases. The CDR3 spans 15 residues. V lost 4 bases to trimming and J lost 6 bases, with 17 bases between them. Germline assignment: CDR1 MDHEN and CDR2 SYDVKM. The CDR3 reads CASSSPGTTGDTQYF. The CDR3 DNA reads as TGTGCCAGCAGTTCCCCCGGGACAACGGGGGATACGCAGTATTTT.

The chain employs TRBV15 and TRBJ2-7; D is unclear. Looked up from germline, CDR1 is LNHNV and CDR2 is YYDKDF (reference sequence). V lost 2 bases and J 6 bases, leaving 11 bases between the germline ends. This CDR3 has 13 residues. For the CDR3, the DNA is TGTGCCACCAGCAGACTCATGACGCGCGAGCAGTACTTC. Translation: CATSRLMTREQYF.

The chain employs TRBV6-1 and TRBJ1-2; D remains unclear. V was clipped by 3 bases and J by 2 bases, with 4 bases between them. The CDR3 runs 12 residues. Looked up from germline, CDR1 is MNHNS and CDR2 is SASEGT. For the CDR3, the DNA is TGTGCCAGCAGTGACAGGAACTATGGCTACACCTTC. It translates to CASSDRNYGYTF.

This clone has just a few counts. The chain joins TRBV20-1 to TRBJ2-4; D is unclear. Trimming removed 3 bases at V and 8 bases at J, with 8 bases between. The CDR3 is 11 residues long. Germline CDR1 reads DFQATT; CDR2 reads SNEGSKA (reference sequence). The CDR3 loop is CSARALDIQYF. DNA of the CDR3: TGCAGTGCTAGGGCCCTGGACATTCAGTACTTC.

The chain is built from TRBV7-9 and TRBJ1-1; no clear D gene. Germline assignment: CDR1 SEHNR and CDR2 FQNEAQ (reference sequence). The CDR3 contains 16 residues. V was cut by 0 bases and J by 1 base, with 12 bases left in between. The DNA for the CDR3 is TGTGCCAGCAGCTTAGCCCGGCAGACCTCGAACACTGAAGCTTTCTTT. Its protein product is CASSLARQTSNTEAFF. The complete variable domain, with remaining parts taken from reference TRBV7-9 and TRBJ1-1, reads DTGVSQNPRHKITKRGQNVTFRCDPISEHNRLYWYRQTLGQGPEFLTYFQNEAQLEKSRLLSDRFSAERPKGSFSTLEIQRTEQGDSAMYLCASSLARQTSNTEAFFGQGTRLTVV.

The rearrangement uses TRBV27 and TRBJ2-1; D possibly corresponds to TRBD1 (6 bases). Germline V gene data show CDR1 as MNHEY and CDR2 as SMNVEV (reference sequence). The CDR3 is 13 residues long. Trimming took 9 bases from V and 7 from J, leaving 16 bases between them. DNA of the CDR3: TGTGCCAGTATTCCAGGGGAAACGAATGAGCAGTTCTTC. This codes for CASIPGETNEQFF.

The chain combines TRBV10-3 with TRBJ1-3, with D unresolved. This CDR3 contains 16 residues. Germline CDR1 and CDR2: ENHRY and SYGVKD. V lost 5 bases and J 0 bases, leaving 14 bases between the germline ends. This CDR3 is CAISIETLSSGNTIYF. The CDR3 coding sequence is TGTGCCATCAGTATCGAGACGCTAAGCTCTGGAAACACCATATATTTT.

This chain joins TRBV4-2 and TRBJ2-5; D is ambiguous. Germline CDR1 LGHNA, CDR2 YNFKEQ. The V gene lost 0 bases and the J gene lost 4 bases, with 3 bases spanning the gap. CDR3 length: 12 residues. CDR3 amino acids: CASSQDSETQYF. In DNA, the CDR3 is TGTGCCAGCAGCCAAGATTCAGAGACCCAGTACTTC.

CDR3 nucleotide sequence: TGTGCCAGCAGTTACATCGACCCCGACAGGGCGCGCGGCTACACCTTC. Its translation: CASSYIDPDRARGYTF. The chain is built from TRBV6-2 or TRBV6-3 and TRBJ1-2; 7 bases fit TRBD1. Germline loops: CDR1 MNHEY, CDR2 SVGEGT. V lost 2 bases, J lost 8 bases, and 14 bases stayed unmatched. This CDR3 contains 16 residues.

This clone was recorded only once. V and J are TRBV20-1 and TRBJ2-4; TRBD2 agrees at 7 bases. Germline V gene lookup returns CDR1 DFQATT and CDR2 SNEGSKA (reference sequence). V trimming: 6 bases; J trimming: 13 bases; junction bases outside the gene matches: 6. CDR3 length: 10 residues. Here the CDR3 DNA reads TGCAGTGCCAAGCGGGAAGGGCAGTACTTC. It yields the protein CSAKREGQYF.

The chain links TRBV28 to TRBJ2-5, with D perhaps given as TRBD1 or TRBD2 (6 bases each). Looked up from germline, CDR1 is MDHEN and CDR2 is SYDVKM. V lost 6 bases, J lost 0 bases, and 20 bases lay in between. This CDR3 is built from 17 residues. CDR3 sequence reads: CASSRLRGGQYQETQYF. CDR3 nucleotides: TGTGCCAGCAGCCGCCTGCGAGGGGGGCAGTACCAAGAGACCCAGTACTTC.

The chain is built from TRBV4-2 and TRBJ1-1; D ambiguous. Germline CDR1 reads LGHNA; CDR2 reads YNFKEQ. This CDR3 is 17 amino acids long. Deletions cut 0 bases from V and 1 base from J, with 15 bases between. CDR3 in DNA: TGTGCCAGCAGCCAAGAGGTCCCTGGGAAAGGGAACACTGAAGCTTTCTTT. It is translated as CASSQEVPGKGNTEAFF.

The chain uses TRBV5-1 and TRBJ2-3; TRBD1 matches at 8 bases. In germline, CDR1 is SGHRS, CDR2 YFSETQ. J was trimmed by 4 bases and V by 1 base; bases with no gene match: 11. The CDR3 runs to 17 residues. In DNA, the CDR3 is TGCGCCAGCAGCTTGAGTGTGGGGACAGGTTCGGCAGATACGCAGTATTTT. It yields the protein CASSLSVGTGSADTQYF. The full variable domain, its missing parts supplied by reference TRBV5-1 and TRBJ2-3, is KAGVTQTPRYLIKTRGQQVTLSCSPISGHRSVSWYQQTPGQGLQFLFEYFSETQRNKGNFPGRFSGRQFSNSRSEMNVSTLELGDSALYLCASSLSVGTGSADTQYFGPGTRLTVL.

In its sample, this clone was seen a few times. J is TRBJ1-1 and V is TRBV5-1; D is undetermined. CDR1 is SGHRS, CDR2 YFSETQ, per germline. The CDR3 consists of 13 residues. Trimming took off 4 bases at V and 1 base at J, with 8 bases between the two ends. As DNA, the CDR3 is TGCGCCAGCAGCCCCCGGGAGAACACTGAAGCTTTCTTT. This gives the protein CASSPRENTEAFF. The full variable domain, completed using reference TRBV5-1 and TRBJ1-1, is KAGVTQTPRYLIKTRGQQVTLSCSPISGHRSVSWYQQTPGQGLQFLFEYFSETQRNKGNFPGRFSGRQFSNSRSEMNVSTLELGDSALYLCASSPRENTEAFFGQGTRLTVV.

This chain uses TRBV12-3 or TRBV12-4 with TRBJ1-1; 7 bases are a match to TRBD1. With 8 bases clipped from V and 1 base from J, the junction kept 4 bases outside the gene matches. The CDR3 has 13 amino acids. CDR3: CASRGGENTEAFF. CDR3 sequence (DNA): TGTGCCAGCCGAGGGGGCGAGAACACTGAAGCTTTCTTT.

This chain links TRBV19 with TRBJ2-2, with D possibly TRBD1 on 6 matching bases. CDR1 LNHDA and CDR2 SQIVND come from the germline V gene (reference sequence). This CDR3 contains 15 residues. V shed 8 bases and J shed 3 bases, with 16 bases lying between them. The CDR3 protein is CASLDRDTDTGELFF. CDR3 sequence (DNA): TGTGCCAGTCTCGATCGGGACACCGACACCGGGGAGCTGTTTTTT.

The chain combines TRBV9 with TRBJ2-1; D is ambiguous. CDR3 length: 15 residues. CDR1 and CDR2 from the germline V gene are SGDLS and YYNGEE. V lost 0 bases, J lost 2 bases, and 9 bases lay in between. The CDR3: CASSVELYAYNEQFF. The CDR3 bases are TGTGCCAGCAGCGTAGAACTCTACGCCTACAATGAGCAGTTCTTC. Supplemented by reference TRBV9 and TRBJ2-1, the full variable domain reads DSGVTQTPKHLITATGQRVTLRCSPRSGDLSVYWYQQSLDQGLQFLIQYYNGEERAKGNILERFSAQQFPDLHSELNLSSLELGDSALYFCASSVELYAYNEQFFGPGTRLTVL.

The chain employs TRBV11-2 and TRBJ1-6; the match to TRBD1 covers 10 bases. The CDR3 runs to 16 residues. V dropped 3 bases and J dropped 8; count of bases not matched to a gene: 7. Germline CDR1 is SGHAT and CDR2 is FQNNGV. The CDR3 region has the DNA TGTGCCAGCAGCTTGAGCGGGACAGGGGTTGATTCACCCCTCCACTTT. It encodes CASSLSGTGVDSPLHF.

This chain connects TRBV30 to TRBJ1-2; TRBD1 agrees at 7 bases. The length of the CDR3 is 12 residues. Germline lookup yields CDR1 GTSNPN and CDR2 SVGIG (reference sequence). V shed 4 bases, J shed 8 bases, and the junction held 7 bases outside the gene matches. CDR3 residues: CAWKWDRGGYTF. Written as DNA, the CDR3 is TGTGCCTGGAAGTGGGACAGAGGCGGCTACACCTTC.

The V and J genes are TRBV24-1 and TRBJ2-7; 7 bases are shared with TRBD1. V shed 7 bases and J 0 bases; nucleotides not matched to a gene: 8. In germline, CDR1 is KGHDR, CDR2 SFDVKD. The CDR3 runs 15 residues. The CDR3 DNA sequence: TGTGCCACCAGCGAGGGAACAGGGGCCTCCTACGAGCAGTACTTC. It specifies CATSEGTGASYEQYF.

The chain uses TRBV19 and TRBJ2-1; perhaps TRBD2 as D (6 bases). This CDR3 has 13 residues. Germline V gene data show CDR1 as LNHDA and CDR2 as SQIVND (reference sequence). V lost 8 bases and J lost 6, with 14 bases in between. The CDR3, as DNA: TGTGCCAGTGGGATTAGCGGAATCAATGAGCAGTTCTTC. This sequence encodes CASGISGINEQFF.

The J gene is TRBJ2-5, the V gene TRBV7-2, with 10 bases matching TRBD2. The V segment lost 5 bases and the J segment 5 bases; nucleotides outside the gene matches: 8. The CDR3 runs 15 residues. Germline values: CDR1 SGHTA, CDR2 FQGNSA. The CDR3 coding sequence is TGTGCCAGCAGCGCCTCCGGGACTAGCGACGAGACCCAGTACTTC. Its protein product is CASSASGTSDETQYF.

This chain links TRBV28 with TRBJ2-7; weak D call: TRBD1 (5 bases). CDR3 length equals 13 residues. Trimming left V 6 bases short and J 1 base short, with 10 bases between. Germline V gene data show CDR1 as MDHEN and CDR2 as SYDVKM. The CDR3 loop is CASSPGSSYEQYF. The CDR3 nucleotides read TGTGCCAGCAGCCCAGGGTCGTCCTACGAGCAGTACTTC.

The V gene is TRBV20-1, the J gene TRBJ1-3, with 7 bases identical to TRBD1. The V segment lost 3 bases and the J segment 4 bases; nucleotides outside the gene matches: 9. Germline V gene lookup returns CDR1 DFQATT and CDR2 SNEGSKA (reference sequence). This CDR3 region has 15 residues. CDR3 DNA: TGCAGTGCTAGTAAGCGACAGGGTGCGGGAAACACCATATATTTT. Amino acid sequence: CSASKRQGAGNTIYF.

The chain links TRBV25-1 to TRBJ1-2; D is perhaps TRBD1 (5 bases). V was shortened by 4 bases and J by 4 bases, with 10 bases between the two germline ends. Germline CDR1 MGHDK, CDR2 SYGVNS. CDR3 length equals 13 residues. In DNA form, the CDR3 reads TGTGCCAGCAGTGCAGGGTGGGCCTATGGCTACACCTTC. Amino acids: CASSAGWAYGYTF.

The rearrangement uses TRBV7-9 and TRBJ1-4; the match to TRBD1 covers 9 bases. The ends lost 3 bases at V and 5 bases at J; junction bases unmatched: 4. CDR3 length: 15 residues. Germline V gene data show CDR1 as SEHNR and CDR2 as FQNEAQ (reference sequence). Here the CDR3 reads CASSFGDRANEKLFF. The CDR3 coding sequence is TGTGCCAGCAGCTTTGGGGACAGGGCGAATGAAAAACTGTTTTTT.

This clone was observed a handful of times. The chain employs TRBV30 and TRBJ2-6; TRBD2 agrees at 7 bases. Losses at the gene ends were 3 bases for V and 2 bases for J; bases not matched to a gene: 4. This CDR3 has 15 amino acids. Germline V gene lookup returns CDR1 GTSNPN and CDR2 SVGIG (reference sequence). CDR3 nucleotides: TGTGCCTGGAGGGAACTAGCGACTGGGGCCAACGTCCTGACTTTC. Its translation is CAWRELATGANVLTF.

This clone was seen a few times. This chain links TRBV14 with TRBJ1-3; 7 nucleotides align to TRBD1. CDR1 and CDR2 (germline): SGHDN, FVKESK. CDR3 length equals 15 residues. The J segment lost 3 bases and the V segment lost 1 base, leaving 3 bases of the junction unmatched. CDR3 region: CASSQVGTVGNTIYF. The CDR3 DNA follows: TGTGCCAGCAGCCAAGTGGGGACAGTTGGAAACACCATATATTTT. Together with reference TRBV14 and TRBJ1-3, the CDR3 gives the full variable domain: EAGVTQFPSHSVIEKGQTVTLRCDPISGHDNLYWYRRVMGKEIKFLLHFVKESKQDESGMPNNRFLAERTGGTYSTLKVQPAELEDSGVYFCASSQVGTVGNTIYFGEGSWLTVV.

This sequence joins TRBV28 and TRBJ2-1; D gene unclear. V lost 6 bases, J lost 7 bases, and 16 bases lay in between. This CDR3 region has 14 residues. The V gene's germline CDR1 is MDHEN and CDR2 SYDVKM. DNA for the CDR3: TGTGCCAGCAGCGACCGCAAGGGCTGGAATGAGCAGTTCTTC. Translating it yields CASSDRKGWNEQFF.

The chain employs TRBV30 and TRBJ1-1; maybe TRBD1 (6 bases). The germline V gene encodes CDR1 GTSNPN and CDR2 SVGIG (reference sequence). Trimming removed 3 bases from V and 3 bases from J, with 23 bases in between. The CDR3 length is 17 residues. This CDR3 is CAWSPNQYRDRDTEAFF. DNA for the CDR3: TGTGCCTGGAGCCCCAATCAGTACAGGGATCGGGACACTGAAGCTTTCTTT.

The chain is built from TRBV27 and TRBJ2-1; TRBD2 agrees at 13 bases. CDR3 length equals 17 residues. The trim removed 1 base at V and 6 bases at J, leaving 6 bases unmatched. Germline V gene data show CDR1 as MNHEY and CDR2 as SMNVEV (reference sequence). The chain's CDR3 is CASSLLGLAGLGNEQFF. The CDR3 nucleotides are TGTGCCAGCAGTTTATTGGGACTAGCGGGGCTGGGCAATGAGCAGTTCTTC.